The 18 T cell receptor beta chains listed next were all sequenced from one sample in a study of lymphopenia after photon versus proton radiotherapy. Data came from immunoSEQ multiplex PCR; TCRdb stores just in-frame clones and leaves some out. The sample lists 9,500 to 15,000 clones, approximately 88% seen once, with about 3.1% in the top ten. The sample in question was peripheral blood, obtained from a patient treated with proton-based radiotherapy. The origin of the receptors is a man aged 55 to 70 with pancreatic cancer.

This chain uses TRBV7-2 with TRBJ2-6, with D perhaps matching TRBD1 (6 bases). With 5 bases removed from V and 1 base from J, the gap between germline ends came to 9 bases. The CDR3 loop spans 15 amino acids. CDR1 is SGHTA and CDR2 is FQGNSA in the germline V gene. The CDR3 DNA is TGTGCCAGCAGCAGAACAGGGTCTGGGGCCAACGTCCTGACTTTC. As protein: CASSRTGSGANVLTF.

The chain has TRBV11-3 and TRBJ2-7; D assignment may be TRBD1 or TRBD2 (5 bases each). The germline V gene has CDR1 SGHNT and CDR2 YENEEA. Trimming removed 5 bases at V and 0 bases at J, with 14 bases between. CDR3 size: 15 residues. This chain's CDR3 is CASSRPPGGSYEQYF. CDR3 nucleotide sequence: TGTGCCAGCAGCCGACCTCCTGGGGGCTCCTACGAGCAGTACTTC.

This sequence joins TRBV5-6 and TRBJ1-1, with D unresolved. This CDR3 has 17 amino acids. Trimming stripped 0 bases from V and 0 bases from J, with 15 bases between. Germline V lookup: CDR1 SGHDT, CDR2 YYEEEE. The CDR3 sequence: CASSLGRRRALNTEAFF. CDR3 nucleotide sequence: TGTGCCAGCAGCTTGGGCAGGCGGCGGGCCCTGAACACTGAAGCTTTCTTT.

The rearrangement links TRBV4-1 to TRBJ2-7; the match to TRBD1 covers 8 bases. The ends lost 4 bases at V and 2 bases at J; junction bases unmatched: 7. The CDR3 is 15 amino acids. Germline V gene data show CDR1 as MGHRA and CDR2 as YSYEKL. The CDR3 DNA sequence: TGCGCCAGCAGCCCTGACAGGGGATCTGCCTACGAGCAGTACTTC. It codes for CASSPDRGSAYEQYF.

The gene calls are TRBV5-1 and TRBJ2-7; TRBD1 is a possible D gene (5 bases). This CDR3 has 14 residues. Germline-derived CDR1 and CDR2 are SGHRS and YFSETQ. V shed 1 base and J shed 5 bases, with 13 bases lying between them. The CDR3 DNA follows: TGCGCCAGCAGCTTGTCGGGCAGGGTGGACGAGCAGTACTTC. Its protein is CASSLSGRVDEQYF.

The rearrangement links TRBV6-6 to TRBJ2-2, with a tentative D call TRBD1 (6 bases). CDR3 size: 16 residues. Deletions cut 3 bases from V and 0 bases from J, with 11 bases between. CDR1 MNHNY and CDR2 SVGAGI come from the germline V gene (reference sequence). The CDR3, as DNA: TGTGCCAGCAGTTATTATCACAGGGCGAACACCGGGGAGCTGTTTTTT. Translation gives CASSYYHRANTGELFF.

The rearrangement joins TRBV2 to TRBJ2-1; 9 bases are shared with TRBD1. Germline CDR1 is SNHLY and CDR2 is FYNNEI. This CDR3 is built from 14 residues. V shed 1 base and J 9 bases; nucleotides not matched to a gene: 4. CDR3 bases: TGTGCCAGCAGTGAAGTCTCGACAGGGGGTGAGCAGTTCTTC. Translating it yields CASSEVSTGGEQFF.

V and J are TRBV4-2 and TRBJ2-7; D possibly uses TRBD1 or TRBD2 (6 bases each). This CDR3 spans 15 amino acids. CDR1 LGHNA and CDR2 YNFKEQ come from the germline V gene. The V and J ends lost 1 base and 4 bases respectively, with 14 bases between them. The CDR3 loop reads CASSQARGRFYEQYF. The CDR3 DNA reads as TGTGCCAGCAGCCAAGCTCGGGGGCGCTTTTACGAGCAGTACTTC.

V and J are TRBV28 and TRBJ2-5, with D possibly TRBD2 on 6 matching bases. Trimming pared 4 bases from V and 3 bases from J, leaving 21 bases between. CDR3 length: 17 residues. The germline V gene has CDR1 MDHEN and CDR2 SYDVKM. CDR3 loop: CASSSSLSGHLEETQYF. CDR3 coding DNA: TGTGCCAGCAGTTCCTCCCTGAGCGGGCATTTGGAAGAGACCCAGTACTTC. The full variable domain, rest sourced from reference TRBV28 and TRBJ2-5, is DVKVTQSSRYLVKRTGEKVFLECVQDMDHENMFWYRQDPGLGLRLIYFSYDVKMKEKGDIPEGYSVSREKKERFSLILESASTNQTSMYLCASSSSLSGHLEETQYFGPGTRLLVL.

CDR3 residues: CASSVVPSTDTQYF. In DNA, the CDR3 is TGTGCCAGCAGCGTAGTTCCTAGCACAGATACGCAGTATTTT. This chain joins TRBV9 and TRBJ2-3; D is uncertain. Germline V CDR1 and CDR2: SGDLS, YYNGEE. V dropped 0 bases and J dropped 0 bases, with 5 bases sitting between them. The CDR3 consists of 14 residues.

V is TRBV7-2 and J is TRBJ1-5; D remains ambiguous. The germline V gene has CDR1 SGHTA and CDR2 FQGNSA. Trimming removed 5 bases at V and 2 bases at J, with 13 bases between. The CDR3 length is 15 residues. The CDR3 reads CASSPSGTGNQPQHF. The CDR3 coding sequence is TGTGCCAGCAGCCCCTCGGGTACGGGCAATCAGCCCCAGCATTTT.

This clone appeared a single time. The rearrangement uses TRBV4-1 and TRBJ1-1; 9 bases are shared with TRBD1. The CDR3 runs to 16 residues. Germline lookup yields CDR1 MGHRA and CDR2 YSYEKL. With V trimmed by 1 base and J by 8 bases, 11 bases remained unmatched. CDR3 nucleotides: TGCGCCAGCAGCCAAGCTTATTTAGCTGGGACAGGGGAAGCTTTCTTT. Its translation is CASSQAYLAGTGEAFF.

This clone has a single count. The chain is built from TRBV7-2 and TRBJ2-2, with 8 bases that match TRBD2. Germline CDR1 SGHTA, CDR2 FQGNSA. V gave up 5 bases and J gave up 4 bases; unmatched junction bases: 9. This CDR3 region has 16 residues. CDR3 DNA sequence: TGTGCCAGCAGCGGGAAAGCGGGAGTCGTCACCGGGGAGCTGTTTTTT. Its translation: CASSGKAGVVTGELFF. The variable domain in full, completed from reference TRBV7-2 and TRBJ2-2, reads GAGVSQSPSNKVTEKGKDVELRCDPISGHTALYWYRQSLGQGLEFLIYFQGNSAPDKSGLPSDRFSAERTGGSVSTLTIQRTQQEDSAVYLCASSGKAGVVTGELFFGEGSRLTVL.

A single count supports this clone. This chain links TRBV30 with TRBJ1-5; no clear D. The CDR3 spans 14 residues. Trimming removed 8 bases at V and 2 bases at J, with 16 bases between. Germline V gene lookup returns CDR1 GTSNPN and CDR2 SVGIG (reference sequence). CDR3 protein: CALGWGMGNQPQHF. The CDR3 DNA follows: TGTGCCCTCGGGTGGGGTATGGGCAATCAGCCCCAGCATTTT. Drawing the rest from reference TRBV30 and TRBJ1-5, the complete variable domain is SQTIHQWPATLVQPVGSPLSLECTVEGTSNPNLYWYRQAAGRGLQLLFYSVGIGQISSEVPQNLSASRPQDRQFILSSKKLLLSDSGFYLCALGWGMGNQPQHFGDGTRLSIL.

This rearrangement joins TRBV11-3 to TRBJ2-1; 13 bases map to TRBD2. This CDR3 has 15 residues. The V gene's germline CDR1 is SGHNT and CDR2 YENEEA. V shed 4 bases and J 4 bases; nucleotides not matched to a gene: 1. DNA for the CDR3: TGTGCCAGCAGCTCACTAGCGGGAGGGTACAATGAGCAGTTCTTC. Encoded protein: CASSSLAGGYNEQFF.

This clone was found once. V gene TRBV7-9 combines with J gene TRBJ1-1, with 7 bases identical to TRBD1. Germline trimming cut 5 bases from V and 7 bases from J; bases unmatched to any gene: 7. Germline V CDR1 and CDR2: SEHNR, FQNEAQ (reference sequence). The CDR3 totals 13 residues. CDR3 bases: TGTGCCAGCAGCCGGACCACAGGGGTTGAAGCTTTCTTT. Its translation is CASSRTTGVEAFF.

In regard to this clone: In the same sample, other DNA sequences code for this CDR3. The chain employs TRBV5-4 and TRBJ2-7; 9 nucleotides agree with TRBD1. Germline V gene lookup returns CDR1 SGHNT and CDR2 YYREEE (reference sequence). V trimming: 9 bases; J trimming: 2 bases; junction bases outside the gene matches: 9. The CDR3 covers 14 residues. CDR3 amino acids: CAISMRQGAYEQYF. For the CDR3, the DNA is TGTGCCATTTCGATGAGACAGGGGGCCTACGAGCAGTACTTC.

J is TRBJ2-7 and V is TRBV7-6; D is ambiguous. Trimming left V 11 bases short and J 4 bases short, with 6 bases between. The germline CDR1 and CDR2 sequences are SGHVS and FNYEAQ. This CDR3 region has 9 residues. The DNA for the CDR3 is TGTGCCGCAAGATACGAGCAGTACTTC. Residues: CAARYEQYF.